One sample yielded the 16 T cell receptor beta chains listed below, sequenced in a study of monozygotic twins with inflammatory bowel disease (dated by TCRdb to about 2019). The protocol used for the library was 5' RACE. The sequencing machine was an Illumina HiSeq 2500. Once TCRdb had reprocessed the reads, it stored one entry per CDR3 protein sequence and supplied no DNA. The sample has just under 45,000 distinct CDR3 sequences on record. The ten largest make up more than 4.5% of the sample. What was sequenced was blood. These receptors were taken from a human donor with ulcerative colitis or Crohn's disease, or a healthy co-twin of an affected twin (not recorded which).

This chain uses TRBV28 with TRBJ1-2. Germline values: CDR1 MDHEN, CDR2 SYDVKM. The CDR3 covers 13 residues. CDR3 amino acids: CASLPRRGYGYTF.

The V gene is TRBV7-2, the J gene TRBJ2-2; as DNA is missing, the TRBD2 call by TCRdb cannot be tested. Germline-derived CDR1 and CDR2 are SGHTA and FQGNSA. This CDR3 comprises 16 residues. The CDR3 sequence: CASSQGLIINTGELFF.

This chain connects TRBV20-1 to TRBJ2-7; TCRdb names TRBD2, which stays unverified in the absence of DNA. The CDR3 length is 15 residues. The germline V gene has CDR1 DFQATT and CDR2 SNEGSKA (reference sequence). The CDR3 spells CSARGLRGSPYEQYF.

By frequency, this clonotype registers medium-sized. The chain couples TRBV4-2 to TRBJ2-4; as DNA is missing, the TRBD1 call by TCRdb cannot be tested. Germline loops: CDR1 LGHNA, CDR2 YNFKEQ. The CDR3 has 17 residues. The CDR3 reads CASSQAHGTGAKNIQYF.

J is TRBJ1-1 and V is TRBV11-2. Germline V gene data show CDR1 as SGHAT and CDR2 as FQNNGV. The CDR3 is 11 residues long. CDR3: CASSLNYKAFF.

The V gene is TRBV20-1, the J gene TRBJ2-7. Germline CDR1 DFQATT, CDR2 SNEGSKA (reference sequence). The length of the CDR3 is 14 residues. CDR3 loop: CSARDSGQPYEQYF.

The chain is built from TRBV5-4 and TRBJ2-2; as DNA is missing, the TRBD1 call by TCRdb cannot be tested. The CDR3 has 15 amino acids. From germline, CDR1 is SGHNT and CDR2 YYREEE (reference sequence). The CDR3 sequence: CASSLARGPAGELFF.

Here the CDR3 reads CASLPSGLGDTQYF. The chain employs TRBV27 and TRBJ2-3; TCRdb names TRBD2, which stays unverified in the absence of DNA. Looked up from germline, CDR1 is MNHEY and CDR2 is SMNVEV (reference sequence). This CDR3 has 14 amino acids.

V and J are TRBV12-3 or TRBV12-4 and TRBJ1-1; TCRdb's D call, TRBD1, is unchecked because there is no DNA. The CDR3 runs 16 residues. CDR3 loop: CASSFVETGLGTEAFF.

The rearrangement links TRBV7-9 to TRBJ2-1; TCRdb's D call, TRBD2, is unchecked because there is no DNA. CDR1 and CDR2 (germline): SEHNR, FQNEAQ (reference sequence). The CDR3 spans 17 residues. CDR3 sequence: CASSLGGAGVGYNEQFF.

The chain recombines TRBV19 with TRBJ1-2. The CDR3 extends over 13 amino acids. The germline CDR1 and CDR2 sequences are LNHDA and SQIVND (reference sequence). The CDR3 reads CASSTTPTSGYTF.

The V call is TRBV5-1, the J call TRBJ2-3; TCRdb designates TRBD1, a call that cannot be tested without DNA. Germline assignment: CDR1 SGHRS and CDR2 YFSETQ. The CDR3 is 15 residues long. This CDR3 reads CASSLGQTSTDTQYF.

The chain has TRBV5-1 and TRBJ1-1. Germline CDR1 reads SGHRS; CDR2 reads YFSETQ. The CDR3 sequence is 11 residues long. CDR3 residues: CASSLDREAFF.

CDR3 residues: CSASGQGVIDTQYF. The chain uses TRBV20-1 and TRBJ2-3; TCRdb's assignment of TRBD1 cannot be checked, as there is no DNA. The CDR3 runs 14 residues. Germline V gene sequence: CDR1 DFQATT, CDR2 SNEGSKA (reference sequence).

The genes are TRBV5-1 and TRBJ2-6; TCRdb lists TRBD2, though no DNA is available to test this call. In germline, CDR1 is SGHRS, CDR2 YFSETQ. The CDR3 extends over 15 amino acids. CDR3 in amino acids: CASSPVGAGANVLTF.

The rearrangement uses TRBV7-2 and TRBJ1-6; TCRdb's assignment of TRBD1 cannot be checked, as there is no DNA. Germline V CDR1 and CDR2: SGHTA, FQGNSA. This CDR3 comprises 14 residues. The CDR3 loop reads CASSVDRGNSPLHF.